This T cell receptor (beta chain) stems from a study of control samples from healthy donors and cancer patients. TCRdb keeps only in-frame clones here, not all; method: immunoSEQ multiplex PCR. Here the sample spans about 190,000 clones, around 93% being singletons. Germline-derived CDR1 and CDR2 are LNHDA and SQIVND (reference sequence). V was pared by 2 bases and J by 10 bases, with 14 bases between. The CDR3 loop spans 13 amino acids. This clonotype was obtained from a man in his thirties or forties in good health. The rearrangement links TRBV19 to TRBJ1-1; no clear D. The sequenced sample was blood. The CDR3 DNA follows: TGTGCCAGTAGTATACTCGTGGAAGAATCAGCTTTCTTT. Translation: CASSILVEESAFF. Together with reference TRBV19 and TRBJ1-1, the CDR3 gives the full variable domain: DGGITQSPKYLFRKEGQNVTLSCEQNLNHDAMYWYRQDPGQGLRLIYYSQIVNDFQKGDIAEGYSVSREKKESFPLTVTSAQKNPTAFYLCASSILVEESAFFGQGTRLTVV.